What follows is one TCR beta chain and its context. Its antigen is not identified. This sample was included in a study of glioma-infiltrating T cells. Study-wide results and limits: Only very few CDR3 sequences appeared in both tissue and blood. Gliomas, especially low-grade, showed above-expected tissue-blood divergence; non-neoplastic patients showed below.

The iRepertoire nested amplicon-rescue multiplex PCR amplified TCR alpha and beta CDR3s from RNA. TCRdb passed the multiplex PCR reads through MiXCR, listing each CDR3 protein once. This table has under 150,000 distinct CDR3 sequences, approximately 40% appearing once. This clonotype was obtained from a human donor with low-grade glioma or glioblastoma, undergoing nonglioma brain surgery, or in good health (not recorded which). The specimen was glioma tissue, nonneoplastic brain tissue, or PBMCs (not recorded which).

The CDR3 reads CASSQGRGDTQYF. In nucleotides, the CDR3 is TGTGCCAGCAGCCAAGGGCGGGGTGATACGCAGTATTTT. The chain carries TRBV7-2 and TRBJ2-3, with D possibly TRBD2 on 6 matching bases. Germline V gene sequence: CDR1 SGHTA, CDR2 FQGNSA. The CDR3 covers 13 residues. V dropped 5 bases and J dropped 6 bases, with 12 bases sitting between them.